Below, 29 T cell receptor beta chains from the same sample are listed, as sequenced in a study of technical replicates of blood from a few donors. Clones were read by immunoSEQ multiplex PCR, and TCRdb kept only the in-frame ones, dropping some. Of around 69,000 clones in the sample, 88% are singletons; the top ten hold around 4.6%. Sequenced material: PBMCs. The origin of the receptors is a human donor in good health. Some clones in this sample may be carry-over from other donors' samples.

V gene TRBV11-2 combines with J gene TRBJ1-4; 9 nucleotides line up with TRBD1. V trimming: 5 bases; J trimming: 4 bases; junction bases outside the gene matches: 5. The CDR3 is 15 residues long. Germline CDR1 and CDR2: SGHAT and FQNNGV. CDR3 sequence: CASSRDRGFNEKLFF. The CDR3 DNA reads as TGTGCCAGCAGCCGCGACAGGGGGTTTAATGAAAAACTGTTTTTT. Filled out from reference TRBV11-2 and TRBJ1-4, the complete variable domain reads EAGVAQSPRYKIIEKRQSVAFWCNPISGHATLYWYQQILGQGPKLLIQFQNNGVVDDSQLPKDRFSAERLKGVDSTLKIQPAKLEDSAVYLCASSRDRGFNEKLFFGSGTQLSVL.

CDR3 bases: TGTGCCAGTAGTACACAGGGAGTTCAAAAGCAGTACTTC. Its translation is CASSTQGVQKQYF. The chain has TRBV19 and TRBJ2-7; possible D gene TRBD1, 6 bases. CDR1 is LNHDA and CDR2 is SQIVND in the germline V gene (reference sequence). The CDR3 is 13 residues long. The germline V and J ends were trimmed by 4 bases and 8 bases, with 15 bases remaining between them.

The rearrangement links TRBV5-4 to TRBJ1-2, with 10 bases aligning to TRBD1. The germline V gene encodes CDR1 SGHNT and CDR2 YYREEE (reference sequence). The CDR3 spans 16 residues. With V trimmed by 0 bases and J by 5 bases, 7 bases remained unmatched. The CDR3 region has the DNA TGTGCCAGCAGCTTGGGGTACGGGACAGGGGAATATGGCTACACCTTC. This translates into CASSLGYGTGEYGYTF.

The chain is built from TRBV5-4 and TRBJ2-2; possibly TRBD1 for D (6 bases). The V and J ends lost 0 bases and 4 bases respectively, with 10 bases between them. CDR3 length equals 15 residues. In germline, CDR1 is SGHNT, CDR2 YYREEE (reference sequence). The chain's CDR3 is CASSLDLRGTGELFF. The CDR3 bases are TGTGCCAGCAGCTTGGACCTCAGGGGCACCGGGGAGCTGTTTTTT.

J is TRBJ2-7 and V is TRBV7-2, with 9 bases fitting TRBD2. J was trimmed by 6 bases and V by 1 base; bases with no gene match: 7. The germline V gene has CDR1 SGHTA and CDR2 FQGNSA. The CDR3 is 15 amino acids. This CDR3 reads CASSLVAGVLSEQYF. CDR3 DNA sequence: TGTGCCAGCAGCTTAGTAGCGGGAGTCCTCTCCGAGCAGTACTTC.

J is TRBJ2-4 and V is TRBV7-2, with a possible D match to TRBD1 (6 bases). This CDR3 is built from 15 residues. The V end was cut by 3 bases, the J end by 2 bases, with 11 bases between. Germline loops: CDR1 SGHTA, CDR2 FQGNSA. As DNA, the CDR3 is TGTGCCAGCAGCTTCACAGGGAATCCCAAAAACATTCAGTACTTC. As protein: CASSFTGNPKNIQYF.

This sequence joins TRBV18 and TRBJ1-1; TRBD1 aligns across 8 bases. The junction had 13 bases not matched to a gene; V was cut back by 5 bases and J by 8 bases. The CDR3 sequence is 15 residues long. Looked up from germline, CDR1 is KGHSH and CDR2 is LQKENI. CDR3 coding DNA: TGTGCCAGCTCAGGACGACAGGGGTTCACACTCGAAGCTTTCTTT. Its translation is CASSGRQGFTLEAFF.

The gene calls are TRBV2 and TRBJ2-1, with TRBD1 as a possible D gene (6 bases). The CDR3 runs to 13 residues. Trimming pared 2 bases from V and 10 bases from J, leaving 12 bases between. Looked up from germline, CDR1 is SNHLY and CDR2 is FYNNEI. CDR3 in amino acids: CASSERTGSEQFF. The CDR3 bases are TGTGCCAGCAGTGAAAGAACAGGGAGCGAGCAGTTCTTC.

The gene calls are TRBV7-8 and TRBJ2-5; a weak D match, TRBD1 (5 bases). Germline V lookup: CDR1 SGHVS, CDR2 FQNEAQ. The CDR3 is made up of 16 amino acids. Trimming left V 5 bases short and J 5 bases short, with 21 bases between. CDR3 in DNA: TGTGCCAGCAGCCCCGGAAGGGGCGGCGCCAGGGAGACCCAGTACTTC. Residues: CASSPGRGGARETQYF.

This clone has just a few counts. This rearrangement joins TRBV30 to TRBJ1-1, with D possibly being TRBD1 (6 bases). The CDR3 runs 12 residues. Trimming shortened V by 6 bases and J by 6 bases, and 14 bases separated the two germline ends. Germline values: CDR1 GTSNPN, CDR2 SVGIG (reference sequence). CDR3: CACNGGGPEAFF. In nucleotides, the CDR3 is TGTGCCTGTAATGGGGGCGGCCCTGAAGCTTTCTTT.

The CDR3 is CASSATSGSNSYEQYF. CDR3 in DNA: TGTGCCAGCAGCGCCACTAGCGGGAGCAACTCCTACGAGCAGTACTTC. V usage is TRBV5-4 and J usage is TRBJ2-7, with TRBD2 matching over 11 bases. Germline CDR1 reads SGHNT; CDR2 reads YYREEE (reference sequence). This CDR3 spans 16 amino acids. The trim removed 4 bases at V and 0 bases at J, leaving 6 bases unmatched.

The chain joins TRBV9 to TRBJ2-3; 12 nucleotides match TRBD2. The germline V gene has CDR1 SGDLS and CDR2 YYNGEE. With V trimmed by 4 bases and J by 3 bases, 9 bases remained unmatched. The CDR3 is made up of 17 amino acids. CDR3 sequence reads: CASSLSLAGGPTDTQYF. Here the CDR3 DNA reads TGTGCCAGCAGCTTAAGTCTAGCGGGGGGGCCTACAGATACGCAGTATTTT.

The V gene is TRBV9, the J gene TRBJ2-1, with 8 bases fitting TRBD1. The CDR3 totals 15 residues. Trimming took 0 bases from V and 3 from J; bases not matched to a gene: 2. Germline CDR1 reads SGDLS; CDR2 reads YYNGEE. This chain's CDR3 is CASSVGQGYYNEQFF. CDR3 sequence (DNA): TGTGCCAGCAGCGTAGGACAGGGGTACTACAATGAGCAGTTCTTC.

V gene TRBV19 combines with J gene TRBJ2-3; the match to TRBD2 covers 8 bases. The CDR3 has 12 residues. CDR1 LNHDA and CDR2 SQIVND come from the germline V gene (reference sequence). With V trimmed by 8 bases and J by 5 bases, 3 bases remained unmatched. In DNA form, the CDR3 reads TGTGCCAGTTGCAGCGGGGGAGATACGCAGTATTTT. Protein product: CASCSGGDTQYF.

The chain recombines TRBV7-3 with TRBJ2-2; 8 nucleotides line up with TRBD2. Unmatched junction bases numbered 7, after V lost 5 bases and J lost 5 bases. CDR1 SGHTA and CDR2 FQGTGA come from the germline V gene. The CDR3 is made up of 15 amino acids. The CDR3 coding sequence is TGTGCCAGCAGCCCTTACCAGCGGGGGACCGGGGAGCTGTTTTTT. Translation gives CASSPYQRGTGELFF. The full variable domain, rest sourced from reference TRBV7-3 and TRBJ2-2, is GAGVSQTPSNKVTEKGKYVELRCDPISGHTALYWYRQSLGQGPEFLIYFQGTGAADDSGLPNDRFFAVRPEGSVSTLKIQRTERGDSAVYLCASSPYQRGTGELFFGEGSRLTVL.

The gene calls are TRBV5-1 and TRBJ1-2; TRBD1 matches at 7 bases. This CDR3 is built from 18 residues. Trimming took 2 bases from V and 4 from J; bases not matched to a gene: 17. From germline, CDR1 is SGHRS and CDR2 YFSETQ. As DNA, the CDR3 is TGCGCCAGCAGCTTACAAGCTCCGGGACAGATCTTCGGCTATGGCTACACCTTC. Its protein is CASSLQAPGQIFGYGYTF.

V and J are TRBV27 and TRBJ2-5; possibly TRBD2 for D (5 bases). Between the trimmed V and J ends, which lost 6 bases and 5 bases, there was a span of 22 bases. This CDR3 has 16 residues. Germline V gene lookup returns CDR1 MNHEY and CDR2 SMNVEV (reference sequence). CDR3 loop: CASSPTLVRYLETQYF. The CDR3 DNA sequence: TGTGCCAGCAGCCCAACACTAGTCCGTTATTTGGAGACCCAGTACTTC.

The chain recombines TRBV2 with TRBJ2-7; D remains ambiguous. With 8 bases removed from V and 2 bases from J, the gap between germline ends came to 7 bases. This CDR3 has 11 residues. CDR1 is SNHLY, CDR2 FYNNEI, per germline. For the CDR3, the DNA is TGTGCCAGCGCGCTCGCCTACGAGCAGTACTTC. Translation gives CASALAYEQYF. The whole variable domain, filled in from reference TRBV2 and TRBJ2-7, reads EPEVTQTPSHQVTQMGQEVILRCVPISNHLYFYWYRQILGQKVEFLVSFYNNEISEKSEIFDDQFSVERPDGSNFTLKIRSTKLEDSAMYFCASALAYEQYFGPGTRLTVT.

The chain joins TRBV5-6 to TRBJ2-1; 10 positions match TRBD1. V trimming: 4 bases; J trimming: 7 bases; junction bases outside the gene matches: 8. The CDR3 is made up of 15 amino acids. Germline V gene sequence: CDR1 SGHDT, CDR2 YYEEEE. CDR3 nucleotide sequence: TGTGCCAGCAGCATGGGACAGGGGAATGGGAATGAGCAGTTCTTC. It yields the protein CASSMGQGNGNEQFF.

The CDR3 DNA sequence: TGTGCCAGCAGCTTAAGGGGACAGGGATTATCACCCCTCCACTTT. Translating gives CASSLRGQGLSPLHF. The rearrangement joins TRBV7-2 to TRBJ1-6; 9 bases are shared with TRBD1. CDR1 SGHTA and CDR2 FQGNSA come from the germline V gene. CDR3 size: 15 residues. Trimming took 2 bases from V and 10 from J; bases not matched to a gene: 6.

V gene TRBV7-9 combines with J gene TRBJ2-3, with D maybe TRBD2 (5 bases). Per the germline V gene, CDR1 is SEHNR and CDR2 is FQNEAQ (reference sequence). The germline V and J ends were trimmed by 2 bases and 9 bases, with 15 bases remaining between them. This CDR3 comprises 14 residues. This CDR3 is CASSLRLAPGTQYF. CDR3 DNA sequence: TGTGCCAGCAGCTTACGCCTAGCCCCGGGAACGCAGTATTTT.

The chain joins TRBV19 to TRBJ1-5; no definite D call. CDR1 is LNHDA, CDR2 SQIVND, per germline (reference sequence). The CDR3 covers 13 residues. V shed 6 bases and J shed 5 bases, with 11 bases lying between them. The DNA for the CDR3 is TGTGCCAGTAGAAGCGGAGATTATCAGCCCCAGCATTTT. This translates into CASRSGDYQPQHF.

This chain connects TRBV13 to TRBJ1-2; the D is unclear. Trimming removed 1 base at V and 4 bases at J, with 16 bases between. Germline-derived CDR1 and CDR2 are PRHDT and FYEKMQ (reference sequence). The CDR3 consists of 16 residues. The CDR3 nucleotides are TGTGCCAGCAGCTTAGTTAGGGAGGATACCCTCTATGGCTACACCTTC. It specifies CASSLVREDTLYGYTF.

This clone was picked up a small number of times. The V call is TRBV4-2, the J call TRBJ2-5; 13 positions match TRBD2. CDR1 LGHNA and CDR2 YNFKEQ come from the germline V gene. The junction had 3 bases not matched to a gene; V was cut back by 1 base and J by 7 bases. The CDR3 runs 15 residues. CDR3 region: CASSQGTSGGWTQYF. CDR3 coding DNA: TGTGCCAGCAGCCAAGGGACTAGCGGGGGTTGGACCCAGTACTTC.

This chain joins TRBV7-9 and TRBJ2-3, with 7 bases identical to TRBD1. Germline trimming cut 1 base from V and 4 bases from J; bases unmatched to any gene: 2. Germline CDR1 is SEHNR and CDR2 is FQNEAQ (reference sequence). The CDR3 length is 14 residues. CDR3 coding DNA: TGTGCCAGCAGCTTAGGGCAGGGGGCAGATACGCAGTATTTT. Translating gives CASSLGQGADTQYF.

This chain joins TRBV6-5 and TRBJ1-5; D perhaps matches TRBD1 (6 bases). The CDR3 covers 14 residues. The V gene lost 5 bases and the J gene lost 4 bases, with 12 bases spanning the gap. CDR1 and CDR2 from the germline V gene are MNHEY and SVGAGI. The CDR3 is CASSRTAPNQPQHF. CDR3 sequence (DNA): TGTGCCAGCAGTCGGACAGCGCCAAATCAGCCCCAGCATTTT.

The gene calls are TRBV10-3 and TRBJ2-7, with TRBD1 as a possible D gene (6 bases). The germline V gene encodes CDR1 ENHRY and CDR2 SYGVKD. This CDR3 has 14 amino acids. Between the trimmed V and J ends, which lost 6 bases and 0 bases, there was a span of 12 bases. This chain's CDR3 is CAIRDSRGSYEQYF. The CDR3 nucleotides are TGTGCCATCAGGGACAGCCGGGGCTCCTACGAGCAGTACTTC.

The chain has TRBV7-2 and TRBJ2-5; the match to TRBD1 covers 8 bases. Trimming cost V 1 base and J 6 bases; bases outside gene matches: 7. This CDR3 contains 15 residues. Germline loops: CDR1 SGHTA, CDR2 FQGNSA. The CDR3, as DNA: TGTGCCAGCAGCTTAGTCCAGGGGGCTGGTAAGACCCAGTACTTC. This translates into CASSLVQGAGKTQYF.

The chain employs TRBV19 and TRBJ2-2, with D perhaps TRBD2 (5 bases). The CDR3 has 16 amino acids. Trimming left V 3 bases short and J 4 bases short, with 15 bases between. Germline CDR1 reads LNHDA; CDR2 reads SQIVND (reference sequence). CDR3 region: CASSIRAGGSTGELFF. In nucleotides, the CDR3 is TGTGCCAGTAGTATTCGGGCGGGCGGGTCCACCGGGGAGCTGTTTTTT.